The rows below give T cell receptor beta chains drawn from one sample of a study of persistence of HIV-infected CD4 T cells. Libraries were prepared by immunoSEQ multiplex PCR; TCRdb keeps only in-frame clonotypes and omits some of them. The sample consists of 45,000 to 55,000 clones, under 85% of them appearing once. The antigens these receptors bind are not known. The material sequenced was CD4+ T cells sorted from PBMCs after approximately 19-hour stimulation, taken from a patient who received antiretroviral therapy. The origin of the receptors is an adult man with HIV who was CMV-seropositive. CDR3s include the opening cysteine and the closing phenylalanine or tryptophan. The D gene is left open where the match is weak. Part of the rows lack a size; the others show once, few, many or a class for expanded clones.

>TRBV4-1|once|TRBJ2-3|NA
TGCGCCAGCAGCCCCGGTATCAGCGGGTGGGATGATACGCAGTATTTT
CASSPGISGWDDTQYF
>TRBV20-1|NA|TRBJ1-1|TRBD1
TGCAGTGGGGACAGGGACACTGAAGCTTTCTTT
CSGDRDTEAFF
>TRBV7-2|NA|TRBJ1-6|NA
TGTGCCAGCAGCTTACCAGGGGCCTATAATTCACCCCTCCACTTT
CASSLPGAYNSPLHF
>TRBV5-5|NA|TRBJ1-1|TRBD1
TGTGCCAGCAGCTCCCGACAGGGAAGGGGCACTGAAGCTTTCTTT
CASSSRQGRGTEAFF
>TRBV7-2|NA|TRBJ2-1|NA
TGTGCCAGCAGCTCGACGAGGGGGGGCCTTGAGCAGTTCTTC
CASSSTRGGLEQFF
>TRBV19|few|TRBJ1-1|NA
TGTGCCAGTAGTATGGGGACATCCTTGAACACTGAAGCTTTCTTT
CASSMGTSLNTEAFF
>TRBV13|NA|TRBJ1-2|TRBD1
TGTGCCAGCAGCTTAGTCGGGACAGCTTTTAACTATGGCTACACCTTC
CASSLVGTAFNYGYTF
>TRBV5-4|few|TRBJ1-1|NA
TGTGCCAGCAGCTTCGACCGTGAAGCTTTCTTT
CASSFDREAFF
>TRBV10-3|NA|TRBJ1-2|TRBD1
TGTGCCATCAGTGAGGGGACAGGGGGGAGTTATGGCTACACCTTC
CAISEGTGGSYGYTF
>TRBV6-1|NA|TRBJ2-7|NA
TGTGCCAGCAGTGAAGTGGGGGAGCGGGAGCAGTACTTC
CASSEVGEREQYF
>TRBV7-9|NA|TRBJ1-2|NA
TGTGCCAGCAGCTTAGGACCCCCGGGGGATTTGGGCTACACCTTC
CASSLGPPGDLGYTF
>TRBV5-4|NA|TRBJ2-7|NA
TGTGCCAGCAGCTTGGGGACAGCAGTAGTCGAGCAGTACTTC
CASSLGTAVVEQYF
>TRBV5-1|NA|TRBJ1-2|NA
TGCGCCAGCAGCCCCGGGCACGGGAGAGGCTACACCTTC
CASSPGHGRGYTF
>TRBV19|few|TRBJ2-6|NA
TGTGCCAGTAGGAGACTCTCTGGGGCCAACGTCCTGACTTTC
CASRRLSGANVLTF
>TRBV6-2/TRBV6-3|NA|TRBJ1-1|NA
TGTGCCAGCAGTTTAAACATTGGCCCTGAAGCTTTCTTT
CASSLNIGPEAFF
>TRBV29-1|NA|TRBJ1-1|NA
TGCAGCCAAGGGATGGGGTCGTCCGAAGCTTTCTTT
CSQGMGSSEAFF
>TRBV29-1|NA|TRBJ2-5|NA
TGCAGCGTTGAAGACCCCTACCGGCGTCGGGGCGAGGAGACCCAGTACTTC
CSVEDPYRRRGEETQYF
>TRBV3-1/TRBV3-2|NA|TRBJ2-1|NA
TGTGCCAGCAGCCGCCCCCGGGCTTACAATGAGCAGTTCTTC
CASSRPRAYNEQFF
>TRBV15|NA|TRBJ2-6|NA
TGTGCCACCAGCAGTTCTATCGGCAGAACGACCTCTGGGGCCAACGTCCTGACTTTC
CATSSSIGRTTSGANVLTF
>TRBV9|NA|TRBJ2-1|NA
TGTGCCAGCAGCGCCGGGACTTCGAATGAGCAGTTCTTC
CASSAGTSNEQFF
>TRBV10-3|NA|TRBJ2-6|NA
TGTGCCATCAGTGAGGCGCGGTCCTCTGGGGCCAACGTCCTGACTTTC
CAISEARSSGANVLTF
>TRBV29-1|once|TRBJ1-5|NA
TGCAGCGCCGGGGCTTCTAATCAGCCCCAGCATTTT
CSAGASNQPQHF
>TRBV18|few|TRBJ1-1|NA
TGTGCCAGCTCACCTCGGACAGTTATGAACACTGAAGCTTTCTTT
CASSPRTVMNTEAFF